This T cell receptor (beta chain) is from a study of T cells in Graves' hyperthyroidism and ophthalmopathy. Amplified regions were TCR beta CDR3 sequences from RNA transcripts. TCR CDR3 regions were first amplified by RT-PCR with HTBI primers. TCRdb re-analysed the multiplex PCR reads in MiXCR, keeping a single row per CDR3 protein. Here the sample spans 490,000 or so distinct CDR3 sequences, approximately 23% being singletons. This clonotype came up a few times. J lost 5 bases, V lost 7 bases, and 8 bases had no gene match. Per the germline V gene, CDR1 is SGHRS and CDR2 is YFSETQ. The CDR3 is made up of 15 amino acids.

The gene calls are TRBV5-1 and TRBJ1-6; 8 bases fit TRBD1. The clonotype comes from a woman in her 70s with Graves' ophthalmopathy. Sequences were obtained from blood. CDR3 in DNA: TGCGCCAGCCGCCTCCGACAGGGGCATAATTCACCCCTCCACTTT. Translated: CASRLRQGHNSPLHF.